This is a list of T cell receptor beta chains from one sample in a study of CD4+ T cells in melanoma. Some clones are missing from TCRdb's copy, which holds only in-frame ones; the method was immunoSEQ multiplex PCR. The data contain 11,000 to 15,000 clones, 68% of them seen just once; the ten biggest clones take up 15% to 20%. Sequenced: cells from a culture (not recorded whether cultured in vitro). These receptors all come from a human donor with melanoma. Each CDR3 is given with its conserved first and last residue. D genes are given only for firm matches. Rows may omit the clone size; those that give it use once, few, many or a size class.

CASSEVRGGKLFF	TGTGCCAGCAGTGAGGTCAGGGGTGGAAAACTGTTTTTT	NA	TRBJ1-4	13	NA	TRBV6-1
CASSFYSGANVLTF	TGTGCCAGCAGCTTTTACTCTGGGGCCAACGTCCTGACTTTC	NA	TRBJ2-6	14	NA	TRBV2
CASSLRVGRAEQFF	TGTGCCAGCAGTCTACGCGTGGGAAGAGCTGAGCAGTTCTTC	NA	TRBJ2-1	14	NA	TRBV2
CASSLDYNTEAFF	TGTGCCAGCAGCTTAGATTACAACACTGAAGCTTTCTTT	NA	TRBJ1-1	13	few	TRBV11-2
CASKPGGNTIYF	TGTGCCAGCAAGCCGGGGGGAAACACCATATATTTT	NA	TRBJ1-3	12	NA	TRBV21-1
CASSGTLDSEQYF	TGTGCCAGCAGTGGGACCCTTGATAGTGAGCAGTACTTC	NA	TRBJ2-7	13	medium-sized	TRBV6-5
CASIRDGAGELFF	TGTGCCAGCATCCGGGACGGAGCCGGGGAGCTGTTTTTT	NA	TRBJ2-2	13	NA	TRBV28
CASSLGTGGLGYTF	TGCGCCAGCAGCTTGGGGACAGGGGGACTTGGCTACACCTTC	TRBD1	TRBJ1-2	14	NA	TRBV5-1
CAWRQGNSGNTIYF	TGTGCCTGGAGACAGGGTAACTCTGGAAACACCATATATTTT	NA	TRBJ1-3	14	NA	TRBV30
CASKREPATNEKLFF	TGTGCCAGTAAGAGAGAACCTGCAACTAATGAAAAACTGTTTTTT	NA	TRBJ1-4	15	NA	TRBV19
CATSRDVGFSGANVLTF	TGTGCCACCAGCAGAGATGTGGGCTTCTCTGGGGCCAACGTCCTGACTTTC	NA	TRBJ2-6	17	NA	TRBV15
CATRWSGGGNQPQHF	TGTGCCACCCGGTGGTCGGGGGGAGGCAATCAGCCCCAGCATTTT	NA	TRBJ1-5	15	NA	TRBV19
CASSLRTGGPYEQYF	TGTGCCAGCAGCTTGAGAACGGGGGGCCCCTACGAGCAGTACTTC	NA	TRBJ2-7	15	NA	TRBV5-5
CASSWTPGYTDTQYF	TGTGCCAGCAGTTGGACGCCTGGATACACAGATACGCAGTATTTT	NA	TRBJ2-3	15	NA	TRBV6-5
CASSPPGGVAKNIQYF	TGTGCCAGCTCACCCCCTGGGGGGGTAGCCAAAAACATTCAGTACTTC	TRBD2	TRBJ2-4	16	once	TRBV18
CASSSASWANTGELFF	TGCGCCAGCAGCTCCGCTAGCTGGGCGAACACCGGGGAGCTGTTTTTT	NA	TRBJ2-2	16	NA	TRBV5-1
CASSLTPGTSNTQYF	TGTGCCAGCTCACTCACACCGGGGACTTCCAATACGCAGTATTTT	NA	TRBJ2-3	15	NA	TRBV18
CASSVGWLGTDTQYF	TGTGCCAGCAGCGTAGGCTGGCTAGGCACAGATACGCAGTATTTT	NA	TRBJ2-3	15	NA	TRBV9
CATSKTSLKTQYF	TGTGCCACCAGCAAGACTAGTTTGAAGACCCAGTACTTC	NA	TRBJ2-5	13	NA	TRBV15
CASSLLSGGVDTQYF	TGCGCCAGCAGCTTGCTTAGCGGGGGGGTTGATACGCAGTATTTT	TRBD2	TRBJ2-3	15	few	TRBV5-1
CASSMREGRATPIAKNIQYF	TGTGCCAGTAGTATGAGGGAGGGACGGGCGACCCCCATAGCCAAAAACATTCAGTACTTC	TRBD2	TRBJ2-4	20	NA	TRBV19
CASRIGTRSYGYTF	TGTGCCAGCCGGATCGGCACCCGCAGCTATGGCTACACCTTC	NA	TRBJ1-2	14	few	TRBV18
CAWSERQAFYEQYF	TGTGCCTGGAGTGAGAGGCAGGCCTTTTACGAGCAGTACTTC	NA	TRBJ2-7	14	NA	TRBV30
CASASTRAGTDTQYF	TGTGCCAGCGCCTCAACCAGGGCAGGGACGGATACGCAGTATTTT	NA	TRBJ2-3	15	NA	TRBV11-2
CASSVGLGGVQSGNTIYF	TGTGCCAGCAGCGTAGGTTTAGGGGGCGTACAGTCTGGAAACACCATATATTTT	TRBD1	TRBJ1-3	18	NA	TRBV9
CASRRTVNSNQPQHF	TGTGCCAGCAGGCGGACAGTTAATAGCAATCAGCCCCAGCATTTT	NA	TRBJ1-5	15	NA	TRBV6-5
CASSLRVGTDQPQHF	TGTGCCAGCAGCCTCAGGGTGGGAACGGATCAGCCCCAGCATTTT	NA	TRBJ1-5	15	NA	TRBV11-2
CASSMGASGANVLTF	TGTGCCAGCAGCATGGGGGCCTCTGGGGCCAACGTCCTGACTTTC	NA	TRBJ2-6	15	NA	TRBV7-9